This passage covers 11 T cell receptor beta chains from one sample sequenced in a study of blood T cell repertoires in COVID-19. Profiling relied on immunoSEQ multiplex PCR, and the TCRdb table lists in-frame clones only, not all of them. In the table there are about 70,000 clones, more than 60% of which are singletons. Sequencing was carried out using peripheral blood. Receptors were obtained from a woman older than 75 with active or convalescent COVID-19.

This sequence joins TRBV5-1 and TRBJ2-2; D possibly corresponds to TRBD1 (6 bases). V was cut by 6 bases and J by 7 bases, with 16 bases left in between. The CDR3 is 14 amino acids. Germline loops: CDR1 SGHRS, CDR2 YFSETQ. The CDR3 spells CASKDAGVGGELFF. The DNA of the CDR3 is TGCGCCAGCAAGGATGCAGGGGTGGGCGGGGAGCTGTTTTTT. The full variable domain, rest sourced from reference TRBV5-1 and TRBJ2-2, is KAGVTQTPRYLIKTRGQQVTLSCSPISGHRSVSWYQQTPGQGLQFLFEYFSETQRNKGNFPGRFSGRQFSNSRSEMNVSTLELGDSALYLCASKDAGVGGELFFGEGSRLTVL.

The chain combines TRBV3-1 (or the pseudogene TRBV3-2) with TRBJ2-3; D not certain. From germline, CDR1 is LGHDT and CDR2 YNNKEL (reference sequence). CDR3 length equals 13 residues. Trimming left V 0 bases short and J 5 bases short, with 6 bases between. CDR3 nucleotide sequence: TGTGCCAGCAGCCAAGATCTCGGAGATACGCAGTATTTT. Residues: CASSQDLGDTQYF.

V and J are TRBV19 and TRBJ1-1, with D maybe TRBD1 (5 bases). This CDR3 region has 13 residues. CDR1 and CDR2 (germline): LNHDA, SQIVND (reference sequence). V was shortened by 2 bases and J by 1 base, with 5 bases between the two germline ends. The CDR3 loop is CASSIRGNTEAFF. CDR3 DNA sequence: TGTGCCAGTAGTATAAGGGGGAACACTGAAGCTTTCTTT.

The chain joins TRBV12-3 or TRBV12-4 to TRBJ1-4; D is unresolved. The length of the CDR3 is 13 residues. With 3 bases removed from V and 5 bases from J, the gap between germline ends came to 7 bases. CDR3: CASSLFQNEKLFF. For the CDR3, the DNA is TGTGCCAGCAGTTTGTTCCAGAATGAAAAACTGTTTTTT.

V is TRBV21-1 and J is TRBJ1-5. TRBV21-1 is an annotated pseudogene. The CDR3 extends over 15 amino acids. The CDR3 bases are TGTGCCACCCTGGGAGGGATGAAGGGCAATCAGCCCCAGCATTTT. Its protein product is CATLGGMKGNQPQHF.

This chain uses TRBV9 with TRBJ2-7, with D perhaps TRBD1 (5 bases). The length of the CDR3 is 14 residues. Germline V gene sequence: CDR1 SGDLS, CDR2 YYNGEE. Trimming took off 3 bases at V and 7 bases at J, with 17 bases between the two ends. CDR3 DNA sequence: TGTGCCAGCAGCGAGGGGTTTACGGGCGAGGAGCAGTACTTC. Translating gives CASSEGFTGEEQYF.

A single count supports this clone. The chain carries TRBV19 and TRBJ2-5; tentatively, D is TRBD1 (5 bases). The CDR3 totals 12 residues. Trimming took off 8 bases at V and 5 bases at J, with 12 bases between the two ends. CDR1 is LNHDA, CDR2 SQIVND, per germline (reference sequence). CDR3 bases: TGTGCCAGTTCCCAGGGCTTGGAGACCCAGTACTTC. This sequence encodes CASSQGLETQYF.

For the CDR3, the DNA is TGTGCCAGCAGCCAAAGGGGTCAGACAGGGAAAGCTTTCTTT. As protein: CASSQRGQTGKAFF. V and J are TRBV3-1 (or the pseudogene TRBV3-2) and TRBJ1-1, with TRBD1 matching 7 bases. Germline V gene data show CDR1 as LGHDT and CDR2 as YNNKEL (reference sequence). V lost 2 bases, J lost 9 bases, and 9 bases stayed unmatched. The CDR3 runs 14 residues.

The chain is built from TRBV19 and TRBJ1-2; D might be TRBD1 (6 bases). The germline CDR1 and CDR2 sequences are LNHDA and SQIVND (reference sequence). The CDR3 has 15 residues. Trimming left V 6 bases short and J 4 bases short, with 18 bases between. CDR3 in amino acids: CASRNLWDTGYGYTF. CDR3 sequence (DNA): TGTGCCAGTAGGAACCTTTGGGACACGGGCTATGGCTACACCTTC.

The CDR3 sequence is CASSLSARPETQYF. For the CDR3, the DNA is TGCGCCAGCAGCTTGAGTGCTAGACCGGAGACCCAGTACTTC. This chain joins TRBV5-1 and TRBJ2-5; D gene ambiguous. The CDR3 contains 14 residues. Trimming cost V 1 base and J 5 bases, with 12 bases left between them. Germline CDR1 reads SGHRS; CDR2 reads YFSETQ. Looking up the rest from reference TRBV5-1 and TRBJ2-5 gives the full variable domain: KAGVTQTPRYLIKTRGQQVTLSCSPISGHRSVSWYQQTPGQGLQFLFEYFSETQRNKGNFPGRFSGRQFSNSRSEMNVSTLELGDSALYLCASSLSARPETQYFGPGTRLLVL.

The CDR3 reads CASSLLAGTEAFF. CDR3 in DNA: TGTGCCAGCAGTTTATTGGCTGGCACTGAAGCTTTCTTT. This chain links TRBV12-3 or TRBV12-4 with TRBJ1-1; D remains unclear. Trimming cost V 2 bases and J 4 bases, with 8 bases left between them. The CDR3 length is 13 residues.